A selection of T cell receptor beta chains follows, all from one sample in a study of cytomegalovirus exposure and HLA in healthy donors. TCRdb keeps only in-frame clones here, not all; method: immunoSEQ multiplex PCR. This sample has roughly 15,000 clones, with roughly 63% found just once. Sequences were obtained from PBMCs. All receptors come from a woman aged 50 to 60 in good health and CMV-seropositive. Each CDR3 is given with its conserved first and last residue. The D gene is left open where the match is weak. Rows may omit the clone size; those that give it use once, few, many or a size class.

TRBJ1-1 | . | TRBV25-1 | . | CASSVGWAGHTEAFF | TGTGCCAGCAGCGTCGGCTGGGCCGGTCACACTGAAGCTTTCTTT
TRBJ2-5 | TRBD2 | TRBV12-5 | . | CASGLVGEDSGSVGETQYF | TGTGCTAGTGGTTTGGTAGGGGAGGATAGCGGGAGTGTGGGAGAGACCCAGTACTTC
TRBJ2-1 | TRBD1 | TRBV6-4 | once | CASSGQGVGEQFF | TGTGCCAGCAGTGGCCAGGGGGTTGGTGAGCAGTTCTTC
TRBJ1-5 | . | TRBV10-2 | . | CASSPSGASNQPQHF | TGCGCCAGCAGCCCTAGTGGGGCTAGCAATCAGCCCCAGCATTTT
TRBJ2-5 | . | TRBV7-8 | once | CASSDDSGVQETQYF | TGTGCCAGCAGCGACGATAGCGGTGTTCAAGAGACCCAGTACTTC
TRBJ2-7 | TRBD1 | TRBV11-3 | . | CASSRRDRPYEQYF | TGTGCCAGCAGCCGCCGGGACAGACCCTACGAGCAGTACTTC
TRBJ2-2 | . | TRBV29-1 | . | CSVDGPEADTGELFF | TGCAGCGTTGATGGACCAGAAGCGGACACCGGGGAGCTGTTTTTT
TRBJ2-7 | . | TRBV28 | . | CASSSPTVFSYEQYF | TGTGCCAGCAGTTCCCCCACAGTGTTCTCCTACGAGCAGTACTTC
TRBJ2-5 | TRBD1 | TRBV29-1 | . | CSVERDRGETQYF | TGCAGCGTTGAAAGGGACAGGGGAGAGACCCAGTACTTC
TRBJ2-7 | . | TRBV29-1 | . | CSVAGVNYEQYF | TGCAGCGTTGCCGGGGTGAACTACGAGCAGTACTTC
TRBJ2-1 | . | TRBV7-8 | . | CASTFISYNEQFF | TGTGCCAGCACCTTTATCAGCTACAATGAGCAGTTCTTC
TRBJ2-1 | TRBD2 | TRBV10-3 | . | CAISEVPSGYNEQFF | TGTGCCATCAGTGAGGTACCTAGCGGCTACAATGAGCAGTTCTTC
TRBJ2-7 | . | TRBV4-3 | few | CASSQDRDMYYEQYF | TGCGCCAGCAGCCAAGATAGGGACATGTACTACGAGCAGTACTTC
TRBJ2-1 | . | TRBV5-1 | . | CASSLAPKYNEQFF | TGCGCCAGCAGCTTGGCCCCAAAATACAATGAGCAGTTCTTC
TRBJ2-1 | . | TRBV11-3 | . | CASSLGLAYNEQFF | TGTGCCAGCAGCTTAGGGCTAGCCTACAATGAGCAGTTCTTC
TRBJ1-1 | . | TRBV29-1 | . | CSVVGESTEAFF | TGCAGCGTTGTTGGGGAGAGCACTGAAGCTTTCTTT
TRBJ2-5 | . | TRBV4-1 | . | CASSQVGPSGGETQYF | TGCGCCAGCAGCCAAGTTGGCCCAAGCGGCGGAGAGACCCAGTACTTC
TRBJ2-3 | TRBD1 | TRBV4-3 | few | CASSQASSGTGLRTQYF | TGCGCCAGCAGCCAAGCTTCGTCCGGGACAGGTTTGCGTACGCAGTATTTT
TRBJ1-2 | . | TRBV9 | . | CASSVASNYGYTF | TGTGCCAGCAGCGTAGCTAGCAACTATGGCTACACCTTC
TRBJ2-1 | TRBD1 | TRBV4-1 | . | CASSLGQGVINEQFF | TGCGCCAGCAGCTTGGGACAGGGGGTGATCAATGAGCAGTTCTTC
TRBJ2-7 | TRBD1 | TRBV5-1 | . | CASSLGRTGSYEQYF | TGCGCCAGCAGCTTGGGGCGGACAGGTTCCTACGAGCAGTACTTC
TRBJ1-1 | TRBD1 | TRBV4-3 | . | CASSHRTGFQAEAFF | TGCGCCAGCAGCCACCGGACAGGGTTTCAGGCTGAAGCTTTCTTT
TRBJ1-1 | . | TRBV29-1 | once | CSVSGSAEAFF | TGCAGCGTTTCGGGATCGGCTGAAGCTTTCTTT
TRBJ2-2 | . | TRBV10-3 | . | CAISEKGRGDTGELFF | TGTGCCATCAGTGAGAAAGGGAGGGGGGACACCGGGGAGCTGTTTTTT
TRBJ2-2 | TRBD1 | TRBV29-1 | . | CSVTGSQDGELFF | TGCAGCGTGACAGGGAGTCAGGACGGGGAGCTGTTTTTT
TRBJ2-7 | . | TRBV7-9 | . | CASSYSGRAYEQYF | TGTGCCAGCTCCTATTCGGGCAGGGCCTACGAGCAGTACTTC
TRBJ1-1 | . | TRBV10-3 | . | CAISSGQYTEAFF | TGTGCCATCAGCTCCGGACAGTACACTGAAGCTTTCTTT
TRBJ2-1 | TRBD1 | TRBV28 | . | CASSSGTVNEQFF | TGTGCCAGCAGCTCAGGGACAGTCAACGAGCAGTTCTTC